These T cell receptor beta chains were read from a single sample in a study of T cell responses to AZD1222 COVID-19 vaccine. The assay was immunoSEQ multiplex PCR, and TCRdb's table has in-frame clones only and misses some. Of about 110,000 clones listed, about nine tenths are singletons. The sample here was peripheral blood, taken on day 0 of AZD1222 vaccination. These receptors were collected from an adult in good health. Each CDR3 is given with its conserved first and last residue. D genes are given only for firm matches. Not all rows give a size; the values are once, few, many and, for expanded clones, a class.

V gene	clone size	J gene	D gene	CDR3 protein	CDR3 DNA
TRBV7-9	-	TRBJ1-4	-	CASSLRTGEREKLFF	TGTGCCAGCAGCCTCCGGACGGGAGAGAGAGAAAAACTGTTTTTT
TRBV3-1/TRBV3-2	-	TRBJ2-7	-	CASSQVVSEQYF	TGTGCCAGCAGCCAAGTAGTTTCCGAGCAGTACTTC
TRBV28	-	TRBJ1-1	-	CASRVGNTEAFF	TGTGCCAGCAGGGTGGGGAACACTGAAGCTTTCTTT
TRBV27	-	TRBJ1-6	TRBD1	CASSRTGINSPLHF	TGTGCCAGCAGCCGGACAGGGATAAATTCACCCCTCCACTTT
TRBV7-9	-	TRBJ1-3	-	CASSSLGAGNTIYF	TGTGCCAGCAGCTCCCTCGGGGCGGGAAACACCATATATTTT
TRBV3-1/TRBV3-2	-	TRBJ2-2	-	CASSVGTTNTGELFF	TGTGCCAGCAGTGTTGGGACAACGAACACCGGGGAGCTGTTTTTT
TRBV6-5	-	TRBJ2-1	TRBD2	CASTRGEYNEQFF	TGTGCCAGCACCCGGGGGGAATACAATGAGCAGTTCTTC
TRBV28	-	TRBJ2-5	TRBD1	CASSQGQYQETQYF	TGTGCCAGCAGTCAGGGACAGTACCAAGAGACCCAGTACTTC
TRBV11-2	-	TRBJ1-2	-	CASSSGLGYTF	TGTGCCAGCAGCTCCGGGTTGGGCTACACCTTC
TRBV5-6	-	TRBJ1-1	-	CASSLKRGQAFF	TGTGCCAGCAGCCTCAAAAGGGGCCAAGCTTTCTTT
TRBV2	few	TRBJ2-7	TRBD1	CASSADRGSAYEQYF	TGTGCCAGCAGCGCCGACAGGGGCTCAGCCTACGAGCAGTACTTC
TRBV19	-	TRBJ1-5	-	CASSISRYLSNQPQHF	TGTGCCAGTAGTATCTCCAGATACCTTAGCAATCAGCCCCAGCATTTT
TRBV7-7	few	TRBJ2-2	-	CASSLEGSGELFF	TGTGCCAGCAGCTTAGAAGGTAGCGGGGAGCTGTTTTTT
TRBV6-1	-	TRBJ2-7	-	CASSEFRAGEQYF	TGTGCCAGCAGTGAATTTAGGGCTGGGGAGCAGTACTTC
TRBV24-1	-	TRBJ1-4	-	CATSDRGRHRMTNEKLFF	TGTGCCACCAGTGACCGTGGGAGGCACCGAATGACAAATGAAAAACTGTTTTTT
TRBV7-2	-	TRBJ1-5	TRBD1	CASSLVPQGIPSNQPQHF	TGTGCCAGCAGCTTAGTTCCACAGGGGATACCCTCGAATCAGCCCCAGCATTTT
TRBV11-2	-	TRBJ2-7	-	CASSLGQGGGYEQYF	TGTGCCAGCAGCTTAGGGCAGGGGGGTGGCTACGAGCAGTACTTC
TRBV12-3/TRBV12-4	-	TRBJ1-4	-	CVSAQTGNEKLFF	TGTGTCTCAGCTCAAACAGGGAATGAAAAACTGTTTTTT
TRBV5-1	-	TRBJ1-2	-	CASREDPSRGYTF	TGCGCCAGCAGAGAGGACCCTTCCCGTGGCTACACCTTC
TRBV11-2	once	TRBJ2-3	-	CASSPEGGLGTDTQYF	TGTGCCAGCAGCCCCGAGGGGGGACTCGGAACAGATACGCAGTATTTT
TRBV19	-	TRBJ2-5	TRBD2	CASGGLGGETQYF	TGTGCCAGTGGGGGACTAGGAGGGGAGACCCAGTACTTC
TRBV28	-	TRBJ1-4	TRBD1	CASSRGTGSSEKLFF	TGTGCCAGCAGTAGAGGGACAGGGTCAAGTGAAAAACTGTTTTTT
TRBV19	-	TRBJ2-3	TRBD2	CASSPRGGTMDTQYF	TGTGCCAGTAGTCCTCGGGGAGGGACTATGGATACGCAGTATTTT
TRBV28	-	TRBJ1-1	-	CASTGTARTEAFF	TGTGCCAGCACCGGAACAGCACGAACTGAAGCTTTCTTT
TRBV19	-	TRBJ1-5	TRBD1	CASSIEQGGLPNQPQHF	TGTGCCAGTAGTATAGAGCAGGGGGGACTCCCTAATCAGCCCCAGCATTTT
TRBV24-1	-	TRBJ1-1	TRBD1	CATKGQGGTEAFF	TGTGCCACCAAGGGACAGGGTGGGACTGAAGCTTTCTTT
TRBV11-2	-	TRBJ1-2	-	CASSDPGGYGYTF	TGTGCCAGCAGCGACCCGGGGGGATATGGCTACACCTTC
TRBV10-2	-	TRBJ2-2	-	CASRDNTGELFF	TGCGCCAGCCGCGACAACACCGGGGAGCTGTTTTTT
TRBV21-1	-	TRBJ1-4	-	CASSLGGALNEKLFF	TGTGCCAGCAGCTTAGGGGGGGCCCTAAATGAAAAACTGTTTTTT
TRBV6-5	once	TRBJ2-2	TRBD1	CASSWTGVGTGELFF	TGTGCCAGCAGTTGGACAGGGGTCGGCACCGGGGAGCTGTTTTTT
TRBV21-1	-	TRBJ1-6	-	CASRAGSYNSPLHF	TGTGCCAGCCGCGCGGGCTCCTATAATTCACCCCTCCACTTT
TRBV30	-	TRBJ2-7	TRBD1	CAWSVWGQGSSYEQYF	TGTGCCTGGAGTGTGTGGGGACAGGGGTCCTCCTACGAGCAGTACTTC
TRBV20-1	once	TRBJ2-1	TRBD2	CSAGLAGWQFF	TGCAGTGCTGGGCTAGCGGGGTGGCAGTTCTTC
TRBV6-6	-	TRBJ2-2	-	CASRDVDTGELFF	TGTGCCAGCAGGGACGTTGACACCGGGGAGCTGTTTTTT
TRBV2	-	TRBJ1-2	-	CASSEGFQILNYGYTF	TGTGCCAGCAGTGAAGGTTTCCAGATTTTGAACTATGGCTACACCTTC
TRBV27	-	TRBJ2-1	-	CASRTLDYNEQFF	TGTGCCAGTAGGACACTGGACTACAATGAGCAGTTCTTC
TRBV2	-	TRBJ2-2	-	CASSDPRANTGELFF	TGTGCCAGCAGTGACCCCAGGGCGAACACCGGGGAGCTGTTTTTT
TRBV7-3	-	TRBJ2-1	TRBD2	CASSLRVTSGPYNEQFF	TGTGCCAGCAGCTTACGGGTCACTAGCGGGCCCTACAATGAGCAGTTCTTC
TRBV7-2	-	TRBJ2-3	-	CASSLFWPADTQYF	TGTGCCAGCAGCTTATTTTGGCCCGCAGATACGCAGTATTTT
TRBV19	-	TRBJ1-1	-	CASSSLSLNTEAFF	TGTGCCAGTAGCTCACTTTCCCTGAACACTGAAGCTTTCTTT
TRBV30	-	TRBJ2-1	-	CAWGSGAPSYNEQFF	TGTGCCTGGGGGTCCGGAGCCCCCTCCTACAATGAGCAGTTCTTC
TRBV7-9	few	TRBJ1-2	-	CASSFSGTNGYTF	TGTGCCAGCAGCTTTTCGGGAACGAATGGCTACACCTTC
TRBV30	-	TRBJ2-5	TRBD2	CAWKEGTGGETQYF	TGTGCCTGGAAGGAGGGGACGGGGGGAGAGACCCAGTACTTC
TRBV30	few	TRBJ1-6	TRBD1	CAWSDSTGDVRNSPLHF	TGTGCCTGGAGTGATAGTACAGGGGACGTCCGTAATTCACCCCTCCACTTT
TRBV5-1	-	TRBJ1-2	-	CASSLSRGAEGYTF	TGCGCCAGCAGCTTGAGCAGGGGCGCGGAGGGCTACACCTTC
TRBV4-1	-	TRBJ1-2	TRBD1	CASSPGDSPYGYTF	TGCGCCAGCAGCCCAGGGGACAGTCCTTATGGCTACACCTTC
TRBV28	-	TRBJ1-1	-	CASGGRQPKLLNTEAFF	TGTGCCAGCGGCGGGCGGCAGCCTAAGTTATTGAACACTGAAGCTTTCTTT